These T cell receptor beta chains were read from a single sample in a study of T cells in Graves' hyperthyroidism and ophthalmopathy. TCRdb redid the calling of the multiplex PCR reads with MiXCR, one entry per CDR3 protein. The sample consists of about 640,000 distinct CDR3 sequences, less than 25% of them appearing once. Sequences were obtained from blood. These receptors came from a man in his thirties or forties with Graves' ophthalmopathy. CDR3s include the opening cysteine and the closing phenylalanine or tryptophan. D genes are given only for firm matches. For some rows the clone size is stated as once, few or many, or as a class when expanded; others skip it.

abundance,d_gene,j_gene,len,v_gene,CDR3aa,CDR3nt
many,.,TRBJ2-7,14,TRBV10-3,CAISGGVTGYEQYF,TGTGCCATCAGTGGGGGAGTAACTGGCTACGAGCAGTACTTC
many,.,TRBJ1-1,13,TRBV28,CASRDRLNTEAFF,TGTGCCAGCCGGGACCGACTGAACACTGAAGCTTTCTTT
many,TRBD1,TRBJ2-5,15,TRBV28,CASSFPGGALETQYF,TGTGCCAGCAGTTTTCCAGGGGGCGCTTTGGAGACCCAGTACTTC
.,.,TRBJ2-3,13,TRBV19,CASSIVLSDTQYF,TGTGCCAGTAGTATAGTTCTATCCGATACGCAGTATTTT
.,.,TRBJ2-7,17,TRBV20-1,CSARDGRAGPRSYEQYF,TGCAGTGCTAGAGATGGGCGGGCAGGGCCACGCTCCTACGAGCAGTACTTC
few,TRBD1,TRBJ2-4,16,TRBV11-3,CASSTRTGRSKNIQYF,TGTGCCAGCAGCACACGGACAGGGAGATCCAAAAACATTCAGTACTTC
few,TRBD1,TRBJ2-7,15,TRBV20-1,CSARDRTGLSYEQYF,TGCAGTGCTAGAGATCGGACAGGCCTCTCCTACGAGCAGTACTTC
many,.,TRBJ2-3,13,TRBV11-2,CASSSVDGDTQYF,TGTGCCAGCAGCTCCGTCGACGGAGATACGCAGTATTTT
many,.,TRBJ2-3,15,TRBV5-1,CASSLGGGGGDTQYF,TGCGCCAGCAGCTTGGGCGGGGGCGGTGGAGATACGCAGTATTTT
few,.,TRBJ2-1,12,TRBV24-1,CATSKTGNEQFF,TGTGCCACCAGTAAGACAGGCAATGAGCAGTTCTTC
.,.,TRBJ2-6,12,TRBV29-1,CSVRTGANVLTF,TGCAGCGTTCGGACCGGGGCCAACGTCCTGACTTTC
.,TRBD2,TRBJ2-3,16,TRBV6-4,CASSDGALAGLDTQYF,TGTGCCAGCAGTGACGGCGCGCTAGCGGGCCTCGATACGCAGTATTTT
many,TRBD1,TRBJ2-7,16,TRBV28,CASSSSTGPSSYEQYF,TGTGCCAGCAGTTCGTCGACAGGGCCGAGCTCCTACGAGCAGTACTTC
few,.,TRBJ2-3,19,TRBV7-9,CASSLVFLGDFLNTDTQYF,TGTGCCAGCAGCTTAGTCTTTCTGGGAGACTTCCTTAACACAGATACGCAGTATTTT
few,TRBD1,TRBJ2-1,17,TRBV6-2/TRBV6-3,CASSYGRAGGKVNEQFF,TGTGCCAGCAGTTACGGTCGGGCAGGGGGCAAAGTCAATGAGCAGTTCTTC
.,.,TRBJ2-7,14,TRBV6-1,CASTEGEGSYEQYF,TGTGCCAGCACCGAAGGAGAGGGCAGCTACGAGCAGTACTTC
.,TRBD1,TRBJ1-6,15,TRBV3-1,CASSQRDRGNSPLHF,TGTGCCAGCAGCCAACGGGACAGGGGAAATTCACCCCTCCACTTT
few,TRBD1,TRBJ2-5,15,TRBV3-1,CASSHGTGGRETQYF,TGTGCCAGCAGCCATGGGACAGGGGGCAGAGAGACCCAGTACTTC
many,.,TRBJ2-5,14,TRBV27,CASSLSANKETQYF,TGTGCCAGCAGTTTATCAGCGAACAAAGAGACCCAGTACTTC
many,TRBD1,TRBJ1-5,14,TRBV28,CASSLEGAGQPQHF,TGTGCCAGCAGTTTAGAGGGGGCAGGTCAGCCCCAGCATTTT
many,TRBD2,TRBJ2-7,14,TRBV20-1,CSARPSGREYEQYF,TGCAGTGCTAGACCTAGCGGGAGGGAGTACGAGCAGTACTTC
few,TRBD1,TRBJ2-5,17,TRBV7-8,CASSPPADRVYQETQYF,TGTGCCAGCAGCCCCCCGGCGGACAGGGTCTACCAAGAGACCCAGTACTTC
few,TRBD1,TRBJ2-3,14,TRBV7-2,CASGPGQGPDTQYF,TGTGCCAGCGGCCCGGGACAGGGTCCAGATACGCAGTATTTT
few,.,TRBJ1-2,13,TRBV11-2,CASSGGWDYGYTF,TGTGCCAGCAGCGGAGGCTGGGATTATGGCTACACCTTC
.,.,TRBJ2-5,16,TRBV27,CASSLYNERHQETQYF,TGTGCCAGCAGTTTATACAACGAGCGCCACCAAGAGACCCAGTACTTC
.,TRBD1,TRBJ2-7,13,TRBV30,CAWSVGQTYEQYF,TGTGCCTGGAGTGTGGGACAGACCTACGAGCAGTACTTC
few,TRBD2,TRBJ2-7,15,TRBV9,CASSGTSGGGYEQYF,TGTGCCAGCAGCGGGACTAGCGGGGGAGGCTACGAGCAGTACTTC
.,.,TRBJ1-3,13,TRBV29-1,CSVEVGSGNTIYF,TGCAGCGTTGAAGTGGGTTCTGGAAACACCATATATTTT
many,.,TRBJ2-7,15,TRBV7-2,CASSLVGLASNEQYF,TGTGCCAGCAGCTTAGTCGGTCTAGCGTCCAACGAGCAGTACTTC
once,TRBD1,TRBJ1-5,13,TRBV5-5,CASSLQGTQPQHF,TGTGCCAGCAGCTTACAGGGGACTCAGCCCCAGCATTTT
few,.,TRBJ1-3,17,TRBV3-1,CASSQDSYRLSGNTIYF,TGTGCCAGCAGCCAAGATTCGTACAGGCTTTCTGGAAACACCATATATTTT
few,TRBD1,TRBJ1-4,13,TRBV20-1,CSANGQGFEKLFF,TGCAGTGCTAACGGACAGGGGTTTGAAAAACTGTTTTTT
few,TRBD2,TRBJ2-1,14,TRBV10-1,CASSDRLAGNEQFF,TGCGCCAGCAGTGACCGCCTAGCGGGGAATGAGCAGTTCTTC
many,.,TRBJ2-1,12,TRBV28,CATKRANNEQFF,TGTGCCACCAAAAGGGCGAACAATGAGCAGTTCTTC
few,.,TRBJ2-1,16,TRBV27,CASSLSTTSSYNEQFF,TGTGCCAGCAGTTTATCGACTACCAGCTCCTACAATGAGCAGTTCTTC
.,.,TRBJ2-7,15,TRBV20-1,CSARPSRSPYYEQYF,TGCAGTGCTAGGCCATCAAGAAGCCCCTACTACGAGCAGTACTTC
.,.,TRBJ1-3,16,TRBV6-1,CASYPGMIISGNTIYF,TGTGCCAGCTATCCAGGGATGATTATCTCTGGAAACACCATATATTTT
few,.,TRBJ2-2,15,TRBV7-9,CASRKSPANTGELFF,TGTGCCAGCCGCAAGTCACCCGCGAACACCGGGGAGCTGTTTTTT
many,.,TRBJ2-7,16,TRBV11-1,CASSSSSSWNTYEQYF,TGTGCCAGCAGCTCCTCCTCTAGCTGGAATACCTACGAGCAGTACTTC
many,.,TRBJ1-2,12,TRBV3-1,CASSQGDYGYTF,TGTGCCAGCAGCCAGGGGGACTATGGCTACACCTTC
many,.,TRBJ1-5,15,TRBV7-3,CASSPRFHSNQPQHF,TGTGCCAGCAGCCCCCGTTTCCATAGCAATCAGCCCCAGCATTTT
.,TRBD2,TRBJ2-1,16,TRBV5-1,CASSQQLAGGGNEQFF,TGCGCCAGCAGCCAGCAACTAGCGGGAGGGGGCAATGAGCAGTTCTTC
few,.,TRBJ2-7,15,TRBV5-4,CASSLYVSNSYEQYF,TGTGCCAGCAGCTTGTATGTTTCGAACTCCTACGAGCAGTACTTC
few,.,TRBJ2-7,18,TRBV10-3,CAISESPGVAGTTYEQYF,TGTGCCATCAGTGAGTCGCCTGGGGTGGCGGGAACTACCTACGAGCAGTACTTC
.,.,TRBJ2-6,15,TRBV7-2,CASSSQAGGANVLTF,TGTGCCAGCAGCTCACAGGCAGGTGGGGCCAACGTCCTGACTTTC
many,.,TRBJ1-2,13,TRBV12-3/TRBV12-4,CASSSGSAFGYTF,TGTGCCAGCAGTTCTGGCAGCGCTTTTGGCTACACCTTC
few,TRBD2,TRBJ2-7,16,TRBV3-1,CASSQGDGTSGYEQYF,TGTGCCAGCAGCCAAGGTGACGGGACTAGCGGATACGAGCAGTACTTC